This T cell receptor (beta chain) originates from a study of early T cells in non-severe SARS-CoV-2 infection. Study details: Sequencing input comprised bulk RNA from unsorted whole blood; chain pairing was not available. General observations from the study: Anti-spike CD8 responses were favored in VDJdb matching, and private and CD4 specificities were missed.

This clonotype was seen more than once but under ten times. Its antigen is not known. The CDR3 loop spans 14 amino acids. The trim removed 3 bases at V and 7 bases at J, leaving 8 bases unmatched. Per the germline V gene, CDR1 is DFQATT and CDR2 is SNEGSKA (reference sequence). Researchers attached unique molecular identifiers to individual cDNA molecules. MiXCR, applied by TCRdb to the 5' RACE reads, yields one record per CDR3 protein. The sample includes 70,000 to 95,000 distinct CDR3 sequences, more than 9% seen only once; the top ten take 4.8%. V usage is TRBV20-1 and J usage is TRBJ1-4; 7 positions match TRBD1. The receptor's source is an adult who was a healthcare worker with PCR-confirmed SARS-CoV-2 infection or an uninfected control (not recorded which). Sequenced: whole blood. The CDR3 sequence: CSASGTDGGEKLFF. The CDR3 region has the DNA TGCAGTGCTAGTGGGACAGACGGGGGTGAAAAACTGTTTTTT.